The 11 T cell receptor beta chains listed next were all sequenced from one sample in a study of shared clonotypes between healthy human individuals. Produced via immunoSEQ multiplex PCR; TCRdb's table is partial and in-frame only. In the table there are about 520,000 clones, roughly 95% of which are singletons. Sequenced: naive CD4+ T cells sorted from blood. Subset in this sample: CD45RA+ positively selected. The receptors shown here come from a woman younger than 45 in good health.

The V call is TRBV27, the J call TRBJ1-1; the match to TRBD1 covers 9 bases. The length of the CDR3 is 13 residues. The J segment lost 11 bases and the V segment lost 8 bases, leaving 12 bases of the junction unmatched. The germline V gene encodes CDR1 MNHEY and CDR2 SMNVEV (reference sequence). CDR3 in amino acids: CASGGFGTGLAFF. The CDR3 coding sequence is TGTGCCAGCGGGGGTTTCGGGACAGGGCTTGCTTTCTTT.

The chain couples TRBV27 to TRBJ2-5; D not certain. From germline, CDR1 is MNHEY and CDR2 SMNVEV (reference sequence). Trimming removed 6 bases from V and 1 base from J, with 9 bases in between. There are 13 residues in the CDR3. Here the CDR3 DNA reads TGTGCCAGCAGCGTGACCCTCCAAGAGACCCAGTACTTC. Amino acids: CASSVTLQETQYF.

V is TRBV9 and J is TRBJ2-1; D is unclear. The CDR3 sequence is 12 residues long. Germline lookup yields CDR1 SGDLS and CDR2 YYNGEE. With 2 bases removed from V and 6 bases from J, the gap between germline ends came to 6 bases. The CDR3 here is CASSVEFNEQFF. The DNA for the CDR3 is TGTGCCAGCAGCGTTGAGTTCAATGAGCAGTTCTTC.

This clone was detected only once. V usage is TRBV6-1 and J usage is TRBJ1-2; D not resolved. From germline, CDR1 is MNHNS and CDR2 SASEGT. Deletions cut 8 bases from V and 4 bases from J, with 20 bases between. There are 15 residues in the CDR3. The CDR3 DNA reads TGTGCCAGCCGCGTCAACCCAGAGATCGGCTATGGCTACACCTTC. Protein: CASRVNPEIGYGYTF.

This chain joins TRBV5-1 and TRBJ2-2; D might be TRBD2 (6 bases). Per germline, CDR1 SGHRS and CDR2 YFSETQ. The CDR3 spans 16 residues. Deletions cut 2 bases from V and 4 bases from J, with 15 bases between. The CDR3 DNA reads TGCGCCAGCAGCTTTGCCTCCGGGAGCGGCACCGGGGAGCTGTTTTTT. Amino acids: CASSFASGSGTGELFF.

In its sample, this clone was seen once. J is TRBJ1-2 and V is TRBV7-8; no clear D. The germline V gene has CDR1 SGHVS and CDR2 FQNEAQ. Trimming shortened V by 5 bases and J by 4 bases, and 14 bases separated the two germline ends. There are 14 residues in the CDR3. CDR3 loop: CASSPPSTSYGYTF. CDR3 DNA sequence: TGTGCCAGCAGCCCCCCTTCGACAAGCTATGGCTACACCTTC.

The chain employs TRBV10-3 and TRBJ1-5, with D possibly matching TRBD1 (6 bases). The CDR3 is made up of 15 amino acids. Germline V gene lookup returns CDR1 ENHRY and CDR2 SYGVKD. The V end was cut by 3 bases, the J end by 4 bases, with 13 bases between. In DNA, the CDR3 is TGTGCCATCAGTGACGTCGGACAGTTAAATCAGCCCCAGCATTTT. Translated: CAISDVGQLNQPQHF.

The J gene is TRBJ1-5, the V gene TRBV27; TRBD1 agrees at 7 bases. CDR1 and CDR2 (germline): MNHEY, SMNVEV (reference sequence). This CDR3 has 17 residues. Losses at the gene ends were 3 bases for V and 0 bases for J; bases not matched to a gene: 8. CDR3: CASSFTGVLDSNQPQHF. In DNA, the CDR3 is TGTGCCAGCAGTTTCACAGGGGTTCTAGATAGCAATCAGCCCCAGCATTTT.

The chain is built from TRBV28 and TRBJ2-7; D remains ambiguous. CDR1 is MDHEN and CDR2 is SYDVKM in the germline V gene. The CDR3 is 15 residues long. Between the trimmed V and J ends, which lost 7 bases and 0 bases, there was a span of 16 bases. In DNA, the CDR3 is TGTGCCAGCATATCGGCCCAGGCTAGCTCCTACGAGCAGTACTTC. Its translation is CASISAQASSYEQYF.

The chain has TRBV11-2 and TRBJ2-7; D gene ambiguous. The CDR3 length is 11 residues. The germline V gene encodes CDR1 SGHAT and CDR2 FQNNGV. Trimming took 5 bases from V and 5 from J, leaving 7 bases between them. CDR3 loop: CASSDRHEQYF. CDR3 coding DNA: TGTGCCAGCAGCGACCGACACGAGCAGTACTTC.

The chain joins TRBV28 to TRBJ1-5; TRBD1 is a possible D gene (5 bases). The CDR3 is made up of 15 amino acids. The ends were cut back, 3 bases at V and 2 bases at J, with 11 bases in the middle. Germline values: CDR1 MDHEN, CDR2 SYDVKM. CDR3 amino acids: CASSLGGSGNQPQHF. Written as DNA, the CDR3 is TGTGCCAGCAGTTTGGGGGGTTCGGGCAATCAGCCCCAGCATTTT.